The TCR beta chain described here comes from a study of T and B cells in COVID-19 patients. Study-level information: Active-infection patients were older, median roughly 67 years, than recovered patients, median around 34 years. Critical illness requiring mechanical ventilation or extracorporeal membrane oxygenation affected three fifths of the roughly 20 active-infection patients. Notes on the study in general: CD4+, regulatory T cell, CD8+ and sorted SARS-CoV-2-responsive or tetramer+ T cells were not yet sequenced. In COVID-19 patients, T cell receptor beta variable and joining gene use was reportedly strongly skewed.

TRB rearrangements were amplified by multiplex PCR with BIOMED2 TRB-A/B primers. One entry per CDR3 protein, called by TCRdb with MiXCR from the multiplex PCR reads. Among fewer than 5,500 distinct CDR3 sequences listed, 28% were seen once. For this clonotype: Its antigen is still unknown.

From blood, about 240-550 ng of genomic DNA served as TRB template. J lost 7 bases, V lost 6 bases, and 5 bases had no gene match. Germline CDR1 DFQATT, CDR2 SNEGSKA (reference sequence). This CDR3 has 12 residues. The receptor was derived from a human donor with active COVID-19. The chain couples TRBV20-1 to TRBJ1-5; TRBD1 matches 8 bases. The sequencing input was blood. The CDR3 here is CSAQTGEQPQHF. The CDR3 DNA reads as TGCAGTGCGCAGACAGGGGAACAGCCCCAGCATTTT.